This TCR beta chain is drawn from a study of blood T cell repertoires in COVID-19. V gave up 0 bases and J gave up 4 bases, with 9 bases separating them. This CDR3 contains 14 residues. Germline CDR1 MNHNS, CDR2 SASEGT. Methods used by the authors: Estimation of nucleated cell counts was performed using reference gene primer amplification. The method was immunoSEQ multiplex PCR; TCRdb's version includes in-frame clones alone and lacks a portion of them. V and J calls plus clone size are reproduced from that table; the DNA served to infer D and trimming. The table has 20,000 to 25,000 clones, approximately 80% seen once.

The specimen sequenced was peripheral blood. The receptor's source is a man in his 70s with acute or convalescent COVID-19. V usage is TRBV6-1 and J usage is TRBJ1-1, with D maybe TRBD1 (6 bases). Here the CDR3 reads CASSEATGGTEAFF. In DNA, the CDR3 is TGTGCCAGCAGTGAAGCGACAGGAGGCACTGAAGCTTTCTTT.